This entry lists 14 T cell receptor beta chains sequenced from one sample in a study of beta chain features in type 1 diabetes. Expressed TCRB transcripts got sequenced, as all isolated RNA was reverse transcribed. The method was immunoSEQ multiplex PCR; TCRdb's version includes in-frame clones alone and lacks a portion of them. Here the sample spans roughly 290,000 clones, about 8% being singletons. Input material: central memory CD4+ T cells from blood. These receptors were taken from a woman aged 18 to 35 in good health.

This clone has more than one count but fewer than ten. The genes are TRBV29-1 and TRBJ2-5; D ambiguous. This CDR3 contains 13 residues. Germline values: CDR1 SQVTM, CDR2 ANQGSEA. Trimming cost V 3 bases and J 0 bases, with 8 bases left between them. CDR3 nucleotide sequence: TGCAGCGTTGACGACGGGTACCAAGAGACCCAGTACTTC. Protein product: CSVDDGYQETQYF.

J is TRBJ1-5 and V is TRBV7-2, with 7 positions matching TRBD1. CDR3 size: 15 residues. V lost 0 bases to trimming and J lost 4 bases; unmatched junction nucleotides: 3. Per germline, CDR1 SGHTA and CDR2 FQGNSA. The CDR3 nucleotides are TGTGCCAGCAGCTTAGCCAGGGGGGTAAATCAGCCCCAGCATTTT. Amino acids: CASSLARGVNQPQHF.

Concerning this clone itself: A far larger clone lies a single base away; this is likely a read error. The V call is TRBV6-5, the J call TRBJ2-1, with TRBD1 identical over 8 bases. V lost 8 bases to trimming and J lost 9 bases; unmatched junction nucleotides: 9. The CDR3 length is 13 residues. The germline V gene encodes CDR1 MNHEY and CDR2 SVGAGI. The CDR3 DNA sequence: TGTGCCAGCGCCGGACAGGGCAAGGGTGAGCAGTTCTTC. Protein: CASAGQGKGEQFF.

DNA for the CDR3: TGTGCCAGCAGTCGTCGCAGGGGGACAGGCACGAGCCCTGAAGCTTTCTTT. It codes for CASSRRRGTGTSPEAFF. This chain connects TRBV7-2 to TRBJ1-1; 8 positions agree with TRBD1. Germline V gene sequence: CDR1 SGHTA, CDR2 FQGNSA. This CDR3 spans 17 amino acids. J was trimmed by 6 bases and V by 6 bases; bases with no gene match: 18. Based on the CDR3 plus reference TRBV7-2 and TRBJ1-1, the full variable domain is GAGVSQSPSNKVTEKGKDVELRCDPISGHTALYWYRQSLGQGLEFLIYFQGNSAPDKSGLPSDRFSAERTGGSVSTLTIQRTQQEDSAVYLCASSRRRGTGTSPEAFFGQGTRLTVV.

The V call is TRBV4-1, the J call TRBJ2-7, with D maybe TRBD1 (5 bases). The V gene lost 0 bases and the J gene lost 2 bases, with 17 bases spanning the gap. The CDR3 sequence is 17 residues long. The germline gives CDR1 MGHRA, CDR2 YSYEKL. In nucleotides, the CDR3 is TGCGCCAGCAGCCAAGATGTGGGGCAGACTCTTCCCTACGAGCAGTACTTC. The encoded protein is CASSQDVGQTLPYEQYF.

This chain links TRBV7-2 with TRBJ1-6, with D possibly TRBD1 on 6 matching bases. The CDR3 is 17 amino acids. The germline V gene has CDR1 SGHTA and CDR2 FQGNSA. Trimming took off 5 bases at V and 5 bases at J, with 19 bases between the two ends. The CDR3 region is CASSRTPGTSNNSPLHF. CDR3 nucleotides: TGTGCCAGCAGCCGGACCCCCGGGACAAGTAATAATTCACCCCTCCACTTT.

The CDR3 DNA sequence: TGTGCCAGCAGCTTGGGCCCCTATGGCTACACCTTC. Protein sequence: CASSLGPYGYTF. The chain employs TRBV5-6 and TRBJ1-2; D remains ambiguous. V dropped 0 bases and J dropped 4 bases, with 4 bases sitting between them. Germline CDR1 SGHDT, CDR2 YYEEEE. The CDR3 sequence is 12 residues long.

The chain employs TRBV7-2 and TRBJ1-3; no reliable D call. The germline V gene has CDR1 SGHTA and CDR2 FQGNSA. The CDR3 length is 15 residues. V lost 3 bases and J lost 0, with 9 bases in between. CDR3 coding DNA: TGTGCCAGCAGCTTCAGAGGAGACTCTGGAAACACCATATATTTT. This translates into CASSFRGDSGNTIYF. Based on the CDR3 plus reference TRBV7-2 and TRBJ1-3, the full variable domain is GAGVSQSPSNKVTEKGKDVELRCDPISGHTALYWYRQSLGQGLEFLIYFQGNSAPDKSGLPSDRFSAERTGGSVSTLTIQRTQQEDSAVYLCASSFRGDSGNTIYFGEGSWLTVV.

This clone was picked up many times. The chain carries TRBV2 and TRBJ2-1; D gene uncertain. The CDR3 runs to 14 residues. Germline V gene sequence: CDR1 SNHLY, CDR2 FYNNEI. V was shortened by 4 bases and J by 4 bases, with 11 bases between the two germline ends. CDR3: CASSVGAAYNEQFF. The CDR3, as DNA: TGTGCCAGCAGTGTAGGCGCGGCATACAATGAGCAGTTCTTC.

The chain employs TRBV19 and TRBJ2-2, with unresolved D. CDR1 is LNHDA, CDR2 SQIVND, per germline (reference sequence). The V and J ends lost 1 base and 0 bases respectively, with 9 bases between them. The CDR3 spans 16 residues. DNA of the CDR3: TGTGCCAGTAGTATAGGCTATGGTACGAACACCGGGGAGCTGTTTTTT. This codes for CASSIGYGTNTGELFF.

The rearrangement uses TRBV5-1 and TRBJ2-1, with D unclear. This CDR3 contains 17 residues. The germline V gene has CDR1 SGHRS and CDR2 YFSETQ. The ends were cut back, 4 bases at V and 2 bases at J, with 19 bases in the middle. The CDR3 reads CASSPGVGPVTYNEQFF. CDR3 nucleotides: TGCGCCAGCAGCCCTGGGGTGGGTCCGGTCACCTACAATGAGCAGTTCTTC.

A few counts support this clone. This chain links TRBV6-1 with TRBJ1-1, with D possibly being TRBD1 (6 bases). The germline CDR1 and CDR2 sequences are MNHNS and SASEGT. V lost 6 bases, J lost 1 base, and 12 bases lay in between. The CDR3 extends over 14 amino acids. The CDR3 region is CASSYRERNTEAFF. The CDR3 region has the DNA TGTGCCAGCAGCTACAGGGAAAGGAACACTGAAGCTTTCTTT.

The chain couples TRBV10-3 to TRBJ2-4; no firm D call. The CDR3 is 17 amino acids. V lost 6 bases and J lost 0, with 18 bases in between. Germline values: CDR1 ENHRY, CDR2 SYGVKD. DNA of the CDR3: TGTGCCATCAGCGAGACTGCTACGACGGGAGCCAAAAACATTCAGTACTTC. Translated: CAISETATTGAKNIQYF.

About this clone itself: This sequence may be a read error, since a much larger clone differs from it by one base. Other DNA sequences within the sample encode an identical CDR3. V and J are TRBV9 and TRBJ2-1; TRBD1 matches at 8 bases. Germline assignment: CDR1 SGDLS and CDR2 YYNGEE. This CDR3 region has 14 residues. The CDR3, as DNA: TGTGCCAGCAGCGTTGTGACAGGGGACAATGAACAGTTCTTC. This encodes CASSVVTGDNEQFF.